This entry describes one TCR beta chain. Its target is not known. These data originate in a study of OX40 agonist ivuxolimab in advanced cancers. Study summary: Prior anti-PD-1, anti-PD-L1 or anti-CTLA-4 therapy did not bar entry, and roughly 40% had some.

In germline, CDR1 is SGHNT, CDR2 YYREEE (reference sequence). V was cut by 0 bases and J by 0 bases, with 12 bases left in between. The CDR3 runs 17 residues. Findings of the study overall: CD8+ T cells were the subset that, on average, had more expanded clones than CD4+.

Sequencing used immunoSEQ multiplex PCR; TCRdb keeps in-frame clones, though not all of them. The sample lists 57,000 or so clones, roughly 90% occurring once. The chain recombines TRBV5-4 with TRBJ2-2; D assignment may be TRBD1 or TRBD2 (5 bases each). The sample consisted of CD4+ or CD8+ T cells sorted from blood, taken in a trial of the OX40 agonist ivuxolimab. The sequence came from an adult with an advanced solid tumor such as melanoma, head and neck, liver or kidney cancer. For the CDR3, the DNA is TGTGCCAGCAGCTTGGACTTGAGGGGAACGAACACCGGGGAGCTGTTTTTT. Its translation is CASSLDLRGTNTGELFF. The whole variable domain, filled in from reference TRBV5-4 and TRBJ2-2, reads ETGVTQSPTHLIKTRGQQVTLRCSSQSGHNTVSWYQQALGQGPQFIFQYYREEENGRGNFPPRFSGLQFPNYSSELNVNALELDDSALYLCASSLDLRGTNTGELFFGEGSRLTVL.